The next 9 T cell receptor beta chains were all read from a single sample in a study of T cells after posttransplantation cyclophosphamide. Treatment was busulfan-fludarabine conditioning, a marrow graft, and cyclophosphamide on days +3 and +4. This table comes from immunoSEQ multiplex PCR, and its TCRdb copy is limited to in-frame clones, with some not included. Reported are just under 7,500 clones, none seen only once; the ten largest carry over 50%. The sample here was PBMCs, taken after allogeneic stem cell transplant with posttransplant cyclophosphamide. Every receptor here comes from a male patient aged 45-60 years who received an allogeneic stem cell transplant from an unrelated donor, was CMV-positive, and had acute GVHD only. T cells may partly derive from the graft donor.

This clone was detected ten times or more. V and J are TRBV18 and TRBJ2-1; D is unclear. The CDR3 totals 14 residues. Trimming pared 4 bases from V and 6 bases from J, leaving 13 bases between. Germline V gene lookup returns CDR1 KGHSH and CDR2 LQKENI. In nucleotides, the CDR3 is TGTGCCAGCTCACTTGGCATTCCAAGCAATGAGCAGTTCTTC. It codes for CASSLGIPSNEQFF.

This clone has at least ten counts. This chain links TRBV4-1 with TRBJ1-4, with D unresolved. The V gene's germline CDR1 is MGHRA and CDR2 YSYEKL. This CDR3 comprises 17 residues. Between the trimmed V and J ends, which lost 0 bases and 7 bases, there was a span of 18 bases. This chain's CDR3 is CASSQDEVRQLGEKLFF. CDR3 sequence (DNA): TGCGCCAGCAGCCAAGACGAAGTCAGGCAGTTGGGTGAAAAACTGTTTTTT.

This clone showed up many times. The chain employs TRBV5-6 and TRBJ2-7, with 7 bases matching TRBD1. The germline V gene has CDR1 SGHDT and CDR2 YYEEEE. The CDR3 contains 15 residues. V was pared by 4 bases and J by 5 bases, with 12 bases of the junction left unmatched. Here the CDR3 reads CASSGDREGGNEQYF. The CDR3 DNA reads as TGTGCCAGCAGCGGTGACAGGGAAGGAGGAAACGAGCAGTACTTC.

This clone has at least ten counts. This CDR3 reads CASSLNARGTDTQYF. CDR3 in DNA: TGTGCCAGCAGCTTAAACGCCAGGGGCACAGATACGCAGTATTTT. The rearrangement joins TRBV7-3 to TRBJ2-3; a possible D gene is TRBD1 (5 bases). The CDR3 is made up of 15 amino acids. V was trimmed by 1 base and J by 1 base, leaving 9 bases between them. Germline loops: CDR1 SGHTA, CDR2 FQGTGA.

The rearrangement joins TRBV9 to TRBJ1-3, with 10 bases that match TRBD1. This CDR3 is 19 amino acids long. V shed 0 bases, J shed 4 bases, and the junction held 13 bases outside the gene matches. Germline CDR1 SGDLS, CDR2 YYNGEE. CDR3 in DNA: TGTGCCAGCAGCGTAGCTGAGGGGAGGACAGGGGGAATCGGAAACACCATATATTTT. Amino acids: CASSVAEGRTGGIGNTIYF.

The chain employs TRBV14 and TRBJ1-2; the D is unclear. V was pared by 4 bases and J by 7 bases, with 13 bases between. The CDR3 loop spans 13 amino acids. CDR1 is SGHDN, CDR2 FVKESK, per germline. The CDR3 DNA sequence: TGTGCCAGCAGCCTTATAAGGGAGGGTGGCTACACCTTC. Protein product: CASSLIREGGYTF.

Many counts were recorded for this clone. CDR3 amino acids: CASSPATRGSYEQYF. The CDR3 nucleotides are TGTGCCAGCAGTCCCGCGACCAGGGGTTCCTACGAGCAGTACTTC. The V and J genes are TRBV27 and TRBJ2-7; D may be TRBD1 (6 bases). V was clipped by 5 bases and J by 1 base, with 15 bases between them. Per germline, CDR1 MNHEY and CDR2 SMNVEV (reference sequence). This CDR3 is 15 amino acids long.

This clone has a count of ten or more. The chain uses TRBV28 and TRBJ1-2, with 7 bases that match TRBD1. V lost 5 bases, J lost 3 bases, and 6 bases stayed unmatched. Germline values: CDR1 MDHEN, CDR2 SYDVKM. The CDR3 contains 14 residues. As DNA, the CDR3 is TGTGCCAGCAGTATCACAGGGGAGGACTATGGCTACACCTTC. The encoded protein is CASSITGEDYGYTF.

J is TRBJ1-4 and V is TRBV5-4, with unresolved D. V was cut by 1 base and J by 6 bases, with 7 bases left in between. Germline values: CDR1 SGHNT, CDR2 YYREEE (reference sequence). This CDR3 is 13 amino acids long. As DNA, the CDR3 is TGTGCCAGCAGCTTGTGGAGGGATGAAAAACTGTTTTTT. This sequence encodes CASSLWRDEKLFF.